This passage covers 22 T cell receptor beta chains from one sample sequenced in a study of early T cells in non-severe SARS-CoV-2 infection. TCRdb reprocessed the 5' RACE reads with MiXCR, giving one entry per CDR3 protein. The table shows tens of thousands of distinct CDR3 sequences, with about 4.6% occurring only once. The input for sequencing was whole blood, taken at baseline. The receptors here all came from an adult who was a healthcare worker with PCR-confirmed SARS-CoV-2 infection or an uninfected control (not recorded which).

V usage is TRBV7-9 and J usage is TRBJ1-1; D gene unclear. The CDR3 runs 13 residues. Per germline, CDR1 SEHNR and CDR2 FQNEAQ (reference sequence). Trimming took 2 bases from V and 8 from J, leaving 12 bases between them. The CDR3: CASSLSSAQEAFF. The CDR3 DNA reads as TGTGCCAGCAGCTTATCCTCAGCCCAAGAAGCTTTCTTT.

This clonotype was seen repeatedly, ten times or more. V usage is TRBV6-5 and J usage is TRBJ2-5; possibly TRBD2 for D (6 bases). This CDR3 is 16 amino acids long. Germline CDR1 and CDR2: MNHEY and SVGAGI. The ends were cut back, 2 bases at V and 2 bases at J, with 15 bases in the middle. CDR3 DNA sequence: TGTGCCAGCAGTTACGGGATAGCGGAGCCTCAAGAGACCCAGTACTTC. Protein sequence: CASSYGIAEPQETQYF.

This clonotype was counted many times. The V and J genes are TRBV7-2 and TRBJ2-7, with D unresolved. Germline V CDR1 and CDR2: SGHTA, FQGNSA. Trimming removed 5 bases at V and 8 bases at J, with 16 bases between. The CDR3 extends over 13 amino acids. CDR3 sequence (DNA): TGTGCCAGCAGCCTATCTTCACTTGATAAGCAGTACTTC. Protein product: CASSLSSLDKQYF.

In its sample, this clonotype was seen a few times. Here the CDR3 reads CSAGRASDTQYF. The CDR3 nucleotides read TGCAGCGCCGGTCGGGCGAGCGATACGCAGTATTTT. The chain combines TRBV29-1 with TRBJ2-3; D is unclear. Per the germline V gene, CDR1 is SQVTM and CDR2 is ANQGSEA. V was shortened by 7 bases and J by 6 bases, with 14 bases between the two germline ends. This CDR3 region has 12 residues.

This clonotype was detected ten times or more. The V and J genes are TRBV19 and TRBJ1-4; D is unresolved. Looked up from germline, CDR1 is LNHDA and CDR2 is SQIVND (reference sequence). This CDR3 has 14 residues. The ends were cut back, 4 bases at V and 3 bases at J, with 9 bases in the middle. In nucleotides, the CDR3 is TGTGCCAGTAGTAGGGTTGGAGCTAATGAAAAACTGTTTTTT. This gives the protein CASSRVGANEKLFF.

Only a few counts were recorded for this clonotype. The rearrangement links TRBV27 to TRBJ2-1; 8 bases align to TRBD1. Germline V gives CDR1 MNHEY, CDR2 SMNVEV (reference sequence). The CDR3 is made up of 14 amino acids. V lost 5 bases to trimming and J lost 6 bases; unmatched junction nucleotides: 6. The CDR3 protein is CASSRQGSSNEQFF. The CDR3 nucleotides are TGTGCCAGCAGTAGACAGGGGTCGTCCAATGAGCAGTTCTTC.

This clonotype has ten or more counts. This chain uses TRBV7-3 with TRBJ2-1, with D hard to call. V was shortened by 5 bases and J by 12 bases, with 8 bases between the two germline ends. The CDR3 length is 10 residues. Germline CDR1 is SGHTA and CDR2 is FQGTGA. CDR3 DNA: TGTGCCAGCAGCCCCACACCGCAGTTCTTC. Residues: CASSPTPQFF. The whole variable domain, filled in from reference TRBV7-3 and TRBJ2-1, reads GAGVSQTPSNKVTEKGKYVELRCDPISGHTALYWYRQSLGQGPEFLIYFQGTGAADDSGLPNDRFFAVRPEGSVSTLKIQRTERGDSAVYLCASSPTPQFFGPGTRLTVL.

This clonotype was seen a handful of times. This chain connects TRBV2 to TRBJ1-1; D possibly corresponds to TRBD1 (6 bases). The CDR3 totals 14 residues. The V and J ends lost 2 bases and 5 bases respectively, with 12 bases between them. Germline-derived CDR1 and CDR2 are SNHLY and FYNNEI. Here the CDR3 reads CASSEKGGRTEAFF. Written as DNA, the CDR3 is TGTGCCAGCAGTGAAAAAGGGGGTAGGACTGAAGCTTTCTTT.

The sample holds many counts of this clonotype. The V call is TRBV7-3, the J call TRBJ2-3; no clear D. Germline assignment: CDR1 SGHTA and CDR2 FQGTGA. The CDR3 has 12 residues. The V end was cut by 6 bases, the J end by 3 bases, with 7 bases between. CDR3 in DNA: TGTGCCAGCAGACTAAGGACAGATACGCAGTATTTT. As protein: CASRLRTDTQYF.

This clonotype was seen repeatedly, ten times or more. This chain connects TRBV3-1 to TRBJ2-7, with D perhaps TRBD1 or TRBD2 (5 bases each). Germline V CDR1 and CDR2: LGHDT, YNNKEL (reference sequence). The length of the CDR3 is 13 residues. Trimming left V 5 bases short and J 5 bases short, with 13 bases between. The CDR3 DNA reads TGTGCCAGCAGCAACCCGGGGACCCACGAGCAGTACTTC. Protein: CASSNPGTHEQYF.

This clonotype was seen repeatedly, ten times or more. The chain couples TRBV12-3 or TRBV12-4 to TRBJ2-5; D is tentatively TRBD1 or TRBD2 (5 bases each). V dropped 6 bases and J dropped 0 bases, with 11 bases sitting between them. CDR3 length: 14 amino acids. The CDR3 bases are TGTGCCAGCAGGTGGGACGGGGACCAAGAGACCCAGTACTTC. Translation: CASRWDGDQETQYF.

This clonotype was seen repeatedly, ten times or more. The CDR3: CASSLDGWPLHF. For the CDR3, the DNA is TGTGCCAGCAGCCTAGATGGCTGGCCCCTCCACTTT. The chain joins TRBV7-9 to TRBJ1-6, with D unclear. The CDR3 loop spans 12 amino acids. V was shortened by 5 bases and J by 13 bases, with 12 bases between the two germline ends. The germline gives CDR1 SEHNR, CDR2 FQNEAQ (reference sequence).

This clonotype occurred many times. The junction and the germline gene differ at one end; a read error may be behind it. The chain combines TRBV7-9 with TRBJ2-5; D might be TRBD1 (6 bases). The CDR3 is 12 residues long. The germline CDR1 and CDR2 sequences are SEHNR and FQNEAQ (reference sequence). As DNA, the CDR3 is TGTGCCAGCATCCTTAGAGGGGGACGGCCGAGATTC. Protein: CASILRGGRPRF. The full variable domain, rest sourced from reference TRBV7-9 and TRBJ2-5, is DTGVSQNPRHKITKRGQNVTFRCDPISEHNRLYWYRQTLGQGPEFLTYFQNEAQLEKSRLLSDRFSAERPKGSFSTLEIQRTEQGDSAMYLCASILRGGRPRFGPGTRLLVL.

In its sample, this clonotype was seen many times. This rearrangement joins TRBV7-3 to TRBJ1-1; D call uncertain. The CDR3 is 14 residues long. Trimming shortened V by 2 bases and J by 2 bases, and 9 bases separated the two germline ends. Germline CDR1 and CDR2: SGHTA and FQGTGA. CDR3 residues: CASSLGKDNTEAFF. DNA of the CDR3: TGTGCCAGCAGCTTAGGCAAGGACAACACTGAAGCTTTCTTT.

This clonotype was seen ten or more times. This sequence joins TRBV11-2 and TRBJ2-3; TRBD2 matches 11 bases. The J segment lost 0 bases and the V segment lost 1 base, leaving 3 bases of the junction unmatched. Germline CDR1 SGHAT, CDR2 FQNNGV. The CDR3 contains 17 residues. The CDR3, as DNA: TGTGCCAGCAGCTTAGGGACTAGCGGGCCTAGCACAGATACGCAGTATTTT. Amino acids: CASSLGTSGPSTDTQYF.

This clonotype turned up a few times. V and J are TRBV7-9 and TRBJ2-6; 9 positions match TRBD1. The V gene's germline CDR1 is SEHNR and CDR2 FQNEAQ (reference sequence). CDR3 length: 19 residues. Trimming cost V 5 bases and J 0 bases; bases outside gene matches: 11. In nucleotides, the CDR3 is TGTGCCAGCAGCCCCATCTTGTGGACAGGGGCCTCTGGGGCCAACGTCCTGACTTTC. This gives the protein CASSPILWTGASGANVLTF.

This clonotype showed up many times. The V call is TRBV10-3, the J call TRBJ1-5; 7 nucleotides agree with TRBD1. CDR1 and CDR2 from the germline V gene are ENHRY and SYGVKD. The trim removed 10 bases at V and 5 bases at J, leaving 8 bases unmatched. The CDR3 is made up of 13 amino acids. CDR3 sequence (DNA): TGTGCCAGCCACAGGGGCCTTGATCAGCCCCAGCATTTT. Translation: CASHRGLDQPQHF.

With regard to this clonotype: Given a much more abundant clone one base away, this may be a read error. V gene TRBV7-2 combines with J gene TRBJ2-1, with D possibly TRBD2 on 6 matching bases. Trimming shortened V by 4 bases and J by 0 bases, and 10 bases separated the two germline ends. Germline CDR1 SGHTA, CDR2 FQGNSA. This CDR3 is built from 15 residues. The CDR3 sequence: CTSSSSASSYNEQFF. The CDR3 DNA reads TGTACCAGCAGCTCTAGCGCCAGCTCCTACAATGAGCAGTTCTTC.

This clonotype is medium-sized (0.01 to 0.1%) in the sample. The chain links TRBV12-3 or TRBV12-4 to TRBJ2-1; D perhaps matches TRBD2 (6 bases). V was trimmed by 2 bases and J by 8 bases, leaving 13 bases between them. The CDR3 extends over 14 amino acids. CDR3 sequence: CASSLQLAVDEQFF. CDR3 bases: TGTGCCAGCAGTTTACAACTAGCCGTGGATGAGCAGTTCTTC.

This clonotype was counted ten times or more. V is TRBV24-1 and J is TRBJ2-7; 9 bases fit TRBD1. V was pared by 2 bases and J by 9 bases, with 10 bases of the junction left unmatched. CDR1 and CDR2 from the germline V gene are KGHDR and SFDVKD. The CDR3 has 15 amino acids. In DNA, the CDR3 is TGTGCCACCAGTGATTCGGCCCGGGACAGGGTAGGGCAGTACTTC. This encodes CATSDSARDRVGQYF.

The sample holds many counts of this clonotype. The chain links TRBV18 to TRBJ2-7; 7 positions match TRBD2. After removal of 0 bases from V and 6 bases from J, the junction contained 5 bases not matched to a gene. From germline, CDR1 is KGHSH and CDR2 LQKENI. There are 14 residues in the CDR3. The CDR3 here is CASSPPEGRVEQYF. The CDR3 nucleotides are TGTGCCAGCTCACCACCGGAGGGGAGGGTCGAGCAGTACTTC.

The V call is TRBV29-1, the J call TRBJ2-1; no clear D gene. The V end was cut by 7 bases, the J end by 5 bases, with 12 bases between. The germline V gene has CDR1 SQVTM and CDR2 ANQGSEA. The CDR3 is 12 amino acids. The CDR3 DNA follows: TGCAGCGCCGAAAATACTAACAATGAGCAGTTCTTC. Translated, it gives CSAENTNNEQFF.